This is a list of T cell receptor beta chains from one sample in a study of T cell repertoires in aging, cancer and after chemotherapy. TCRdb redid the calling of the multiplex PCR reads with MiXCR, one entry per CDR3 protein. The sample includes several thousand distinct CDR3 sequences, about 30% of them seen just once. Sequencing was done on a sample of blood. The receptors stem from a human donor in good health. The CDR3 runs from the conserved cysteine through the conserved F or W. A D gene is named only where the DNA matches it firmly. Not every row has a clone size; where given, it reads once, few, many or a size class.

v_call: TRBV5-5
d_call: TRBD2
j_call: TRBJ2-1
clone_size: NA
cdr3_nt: TGTGCCAGCAGCTTGGCGGGAGGGCCCAATGAGCAGTTCTTC
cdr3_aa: CASSLAGGPNEQFF

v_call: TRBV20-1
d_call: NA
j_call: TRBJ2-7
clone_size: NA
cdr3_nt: TGCAGTGCTAGGGCCAGGACCTCCTACGAGCAGTACTTC
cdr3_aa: CSARARTSYEQYF

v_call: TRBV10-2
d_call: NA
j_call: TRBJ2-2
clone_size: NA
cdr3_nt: TGCGCCAGCAGTGAGGGTCGGGGGACCGGGGAGCTGTTTTTT
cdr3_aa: CASSEGRGTGELFF

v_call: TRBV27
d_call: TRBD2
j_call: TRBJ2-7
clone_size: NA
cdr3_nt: TGTGCCAGCAGTCTGACTAGCGGGGGTTCCTACGAGCAGTACTTC
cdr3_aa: CASSLTSGGSYEQYF

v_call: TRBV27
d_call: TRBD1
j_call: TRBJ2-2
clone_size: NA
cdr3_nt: TGTGCCAGCAGTTTGGGCACAGGGGCAACTGCGGAGCTGTTTTTT
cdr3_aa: CASSLGTGATAELFF

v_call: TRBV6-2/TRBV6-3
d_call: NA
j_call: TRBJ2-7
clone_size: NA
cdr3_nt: TGTGCCAGCAGTAACAGGGTCCACGAGCAGTACTTC
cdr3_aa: CASSNRVHEQYF

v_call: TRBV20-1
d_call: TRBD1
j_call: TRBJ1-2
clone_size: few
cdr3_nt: TGCAGTGCTAGTGGTCCTCCAGGGGGCGATGGCTACACCTTC
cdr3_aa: CSASGPPGGDGYTF

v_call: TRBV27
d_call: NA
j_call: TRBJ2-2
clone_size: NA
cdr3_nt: TGTGCCAGCAGTTTGCTTTACAACACCGGGGAGCTGTTTTTT
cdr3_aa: CASSLLYNTGELFF

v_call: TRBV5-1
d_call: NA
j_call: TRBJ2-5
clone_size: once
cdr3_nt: TGCGCCAGCAGCTTGAATGGGCAGAAAGAGACCCAGTACTTC
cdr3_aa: CASSLNGQKETQYF

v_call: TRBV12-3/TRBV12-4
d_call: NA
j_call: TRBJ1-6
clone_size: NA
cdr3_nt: TGTGCCATCGAACTCGGATCCGGCCTCCACTTT
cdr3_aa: CAIELGSGLHF

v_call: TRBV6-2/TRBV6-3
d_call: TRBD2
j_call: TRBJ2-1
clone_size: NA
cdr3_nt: TGTGCCAGCACTCCTTCGGCGGGGGGGTCTGGTGGTGAGCAGTTCTTC
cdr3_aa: CASTPSAGGSGGEQFF

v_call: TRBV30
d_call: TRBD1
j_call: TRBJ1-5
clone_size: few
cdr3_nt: TGTGCCTGGAGCCGACAGGGTAATCAGCCCCAGCATTTT
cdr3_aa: CAWSRQGNQPQHF

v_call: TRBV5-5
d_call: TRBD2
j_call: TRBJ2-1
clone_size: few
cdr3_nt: TGTGCCAGCAGCCTAGCGGGGAATGAGCAGTTCTTC
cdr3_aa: CASSLAGNEQFF

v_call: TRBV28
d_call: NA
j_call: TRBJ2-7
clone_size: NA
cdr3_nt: TGTGCCAGCAGGAGATGGGACGAGCAGTACTTC
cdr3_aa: CASRRWDEQYF

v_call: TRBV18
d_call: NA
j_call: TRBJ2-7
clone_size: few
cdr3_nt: TGTGCCAGCTCAGATACAGGGCTCCCCGAGCAGTACTTC
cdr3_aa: CASSDTGLPEQYF

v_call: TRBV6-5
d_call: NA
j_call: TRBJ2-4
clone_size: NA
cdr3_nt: TGTGCCAGCAGTTACGCGGGACAGAACATTCAGTACTTC
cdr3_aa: CASSYAGQNIQYF

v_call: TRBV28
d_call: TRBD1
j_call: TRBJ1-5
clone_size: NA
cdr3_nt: TGTGCCAGCAGTTCGGACAGGACCCGCGGTCGGAATCAGCCCCAGCATTTT
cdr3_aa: CASSSDRTRGRNQPQHF

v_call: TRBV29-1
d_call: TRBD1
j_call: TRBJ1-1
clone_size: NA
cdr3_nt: TGCATCGTTTTAACAGGGGAGAACACTGAAGCTTTCTTT
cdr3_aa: CIVLTGENTEAFF

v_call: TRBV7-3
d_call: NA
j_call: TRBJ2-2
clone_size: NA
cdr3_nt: TGTGCCAGCAGCTTCTACACCGGGGAGCTGTTTTTT
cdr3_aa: CASSFYTGELFF

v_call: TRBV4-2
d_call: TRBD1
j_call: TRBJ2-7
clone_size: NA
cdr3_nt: TGTGCCAGCAGCCAAGATAAGGACAGGGTATCCGAGCAGTACTTC
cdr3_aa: CASSQDKDRVSEQYF

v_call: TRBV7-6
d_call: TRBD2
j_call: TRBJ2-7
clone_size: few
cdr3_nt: TGTGCCAGCAGCATGACGGCAACTAGCGGTTTACGGTACTTC
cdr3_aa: CASSMTATSGLRYF

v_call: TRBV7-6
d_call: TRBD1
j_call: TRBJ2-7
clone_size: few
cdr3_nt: TGTGCCAGCAGCTTAGGAGGGGGGACAGGTCTGCCCGAGCAGTACTTC
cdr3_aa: CASSLGGGTGLPEQYF

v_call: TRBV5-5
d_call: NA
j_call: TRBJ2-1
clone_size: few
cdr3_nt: TGTGCCAGCAGCCCCCGGGGATCCTACAATGAGCAGTTCTTC
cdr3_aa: CASSPRGSYNEQFF

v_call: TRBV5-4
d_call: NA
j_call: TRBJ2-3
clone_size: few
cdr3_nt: TGTGCCAGCAGCTTCGACGGGACAGATACGCAGTATTTT
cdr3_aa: CASSFDGTDTQYF

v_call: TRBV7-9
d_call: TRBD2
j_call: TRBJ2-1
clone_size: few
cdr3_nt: TGTGCCCGGGAGGGAGATTTCGGGCAGTTCTTC
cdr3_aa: CAREGDFGQFF

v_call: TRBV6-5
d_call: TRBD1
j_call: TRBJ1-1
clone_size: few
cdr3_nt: TGTGCCAGAGAGGACAGGGGGCGACTCCCCCGGGGGGCTGAAGCTTTCTTT
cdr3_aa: CAREDRGRLPRGAEAFF

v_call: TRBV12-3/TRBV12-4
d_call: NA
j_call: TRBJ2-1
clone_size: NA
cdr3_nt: TGTGCCAGCAGTTTAGGAGAGGAAACTGAGCAGTTCTTC
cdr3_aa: CASSLGEETEQFF

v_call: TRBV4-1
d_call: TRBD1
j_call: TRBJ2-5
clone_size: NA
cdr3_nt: TGCGCCAGCAGCGGGACAGGGGGTATGGAGACCCAGTACTTC
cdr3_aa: CASSGTGGMETQYF

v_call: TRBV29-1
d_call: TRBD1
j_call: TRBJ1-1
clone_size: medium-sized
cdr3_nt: TGCAGCGTTAGACAGGGTCCGAACACTGAAGCTTTCTTT
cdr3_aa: CSVRQGPNTEAFF

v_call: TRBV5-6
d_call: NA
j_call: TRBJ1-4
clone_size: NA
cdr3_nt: TGTGCCAGCTCACTGTGGGAGGGGAATGAAAAACTGTTTTTT
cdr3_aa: CASSLWEGNEKLFF

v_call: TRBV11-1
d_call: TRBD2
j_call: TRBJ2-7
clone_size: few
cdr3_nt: TGTGCCAGCAGCTTAGCCGGGAGGGGGGCGGGCGAGCAGTACTTC
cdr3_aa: CASSLAGRGAGEQYF

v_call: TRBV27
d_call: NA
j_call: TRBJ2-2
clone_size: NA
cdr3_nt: TGTGCCAGCAGTTTTACGGTCAGGGACCCCGGGGAGCTGTTTTTT
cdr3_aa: CASSFTVRDPGELFF

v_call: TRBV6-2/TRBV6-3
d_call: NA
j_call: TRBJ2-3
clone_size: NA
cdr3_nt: TGTGCCAGCAGTTACTCACAGGGTGCAGATACGCAGTATTTT
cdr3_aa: CASSYSQGADTQYF

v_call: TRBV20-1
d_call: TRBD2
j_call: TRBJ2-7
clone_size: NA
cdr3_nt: TGCAGTGCTAGAGTCGGGACTAGCGGGAGGGCCGGCGAGCAGTACTTC
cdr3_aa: CSARVGTSGRAGEQYF

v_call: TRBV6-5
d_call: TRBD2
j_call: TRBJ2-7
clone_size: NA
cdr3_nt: TGTGCCAGCAGCCAGGGACTAGCGCTGGGCGAGCAGTACTTC
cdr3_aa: CASSQGLALGEQYF

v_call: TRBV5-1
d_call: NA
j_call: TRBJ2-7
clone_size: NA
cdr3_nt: TGCGCCAGCAGCTTGGTAGTACAGCCCTACGAGCAGTACTTC
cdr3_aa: CASSLVVQPYEQYF

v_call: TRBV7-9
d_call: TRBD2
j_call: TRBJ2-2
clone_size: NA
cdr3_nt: TGTGCCAGCAGCCCCTCCCAGGGGCTAGCGGGACCCGGGGAGCTGTTTTTT
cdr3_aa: CASSPSQGLAGPGELFF

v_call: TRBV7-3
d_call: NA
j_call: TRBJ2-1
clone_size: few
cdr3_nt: TGTGCCAGCAGCCCCGACTCAAGCTCCTACAATGAGCAGTTCTTC
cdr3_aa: CASSPDSSSYNEQFF

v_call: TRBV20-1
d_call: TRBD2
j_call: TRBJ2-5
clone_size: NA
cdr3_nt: TGCAGTGCTAGAGAATTTAACGGCGGGAGCTCAGAGACCCAGTACTTC
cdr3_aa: CSAREFNGGSSETQYF

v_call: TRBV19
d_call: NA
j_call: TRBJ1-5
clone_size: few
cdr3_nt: TGTGCCAGTAGTATAGTTTGGGGTAGCTATCAGCCCCAGCATTTT
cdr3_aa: CASSIVWGSYQPQHF